Below, one T cell receptor beta chain is given with its context. The antigen remains unidentified. These data are taken from a study of PD-1 blockade in mismatch repair-deficient tumors. The study, taken as a whole, reports: Tumor-resident clones, often undetectable pretreatment in blood, expanded then contracted after pembrolizumab.

The CDR3 contains 14 residues. CDR1 PRHDT and CDR2 FYEKMQ come from the germline V gene (reference sequence). After removal of 2 bases from V and 7 bases from J, the junction contained 0 bases not matched to a gene. All patients were mismatch repair deficient, assessed by either PCR or immunohistochemistry. TCRs were sequenced from a few patients responding to pembrolizumab. The method was immunoSEQ multiplex PCR; TCRdb's version includes in-frame clones alone and lacks a portion of them. The table lists 30,000 to 35,000 clones, around 80% of them singletons. The chain carries TRBV13 and TRBJ2-1; 12 nucleotides agree with TRBD2. Sequences were derived from PBMCs, sampled less than 7 weeks after starting pembrolizumab. This receptor was obtained from an adult with mismatch repair-deficient cancer. The CDR3 protein is CASSLTSGRNEQFF. The CDR3 coding sequence is TGTGCCAGCAGCTTAACTAGCGGGAGGAATGAGCAGTTCTTC.